The entry that follows covers one TCR beta chain sequence. Data came from immunoSEQ multiplex PCR; TCRdb stores just in-frame clones and leaves some out. The table includes about 140,000 clones, more than 75% detected once. This sample was included in a study of blood T cell repertoires in COVID-19. The CDR3 sequence is 15 residues long. CDR1 and CDR2 (germline): SGHTA, FQGNSA. The V segment lost 5 bases and the J segment 5 bases; nucleotides outside the gene matches: 10. The V and J genes are TRBV7-2 and TRBJ1-2, with 8 positions matching TRBD1. This TCR derives from a man between 60 and 75 years old who had recovered from COVID-19. Specimen: peripheral blood. CDR3 bases: TGTGCCAGCAGCACCGGACAGGGTGGGTTATATGGCTACACCTTC. Translated, it gives CASSTGQGGLYGYTF. The variable domain in full, completed from reference TRBV7-2 and TRBJ1-2, reads GAGVSQSPSNKVTEKGKDVELRCDPISGHTALYWYRQSLGQGLEFLIYFQGNSAPDKSGLPSDRFSAERTGGSVSTLTIQRTQQEDSAVYLCASSTGQGGLYGYTFGSGTRLTVV.